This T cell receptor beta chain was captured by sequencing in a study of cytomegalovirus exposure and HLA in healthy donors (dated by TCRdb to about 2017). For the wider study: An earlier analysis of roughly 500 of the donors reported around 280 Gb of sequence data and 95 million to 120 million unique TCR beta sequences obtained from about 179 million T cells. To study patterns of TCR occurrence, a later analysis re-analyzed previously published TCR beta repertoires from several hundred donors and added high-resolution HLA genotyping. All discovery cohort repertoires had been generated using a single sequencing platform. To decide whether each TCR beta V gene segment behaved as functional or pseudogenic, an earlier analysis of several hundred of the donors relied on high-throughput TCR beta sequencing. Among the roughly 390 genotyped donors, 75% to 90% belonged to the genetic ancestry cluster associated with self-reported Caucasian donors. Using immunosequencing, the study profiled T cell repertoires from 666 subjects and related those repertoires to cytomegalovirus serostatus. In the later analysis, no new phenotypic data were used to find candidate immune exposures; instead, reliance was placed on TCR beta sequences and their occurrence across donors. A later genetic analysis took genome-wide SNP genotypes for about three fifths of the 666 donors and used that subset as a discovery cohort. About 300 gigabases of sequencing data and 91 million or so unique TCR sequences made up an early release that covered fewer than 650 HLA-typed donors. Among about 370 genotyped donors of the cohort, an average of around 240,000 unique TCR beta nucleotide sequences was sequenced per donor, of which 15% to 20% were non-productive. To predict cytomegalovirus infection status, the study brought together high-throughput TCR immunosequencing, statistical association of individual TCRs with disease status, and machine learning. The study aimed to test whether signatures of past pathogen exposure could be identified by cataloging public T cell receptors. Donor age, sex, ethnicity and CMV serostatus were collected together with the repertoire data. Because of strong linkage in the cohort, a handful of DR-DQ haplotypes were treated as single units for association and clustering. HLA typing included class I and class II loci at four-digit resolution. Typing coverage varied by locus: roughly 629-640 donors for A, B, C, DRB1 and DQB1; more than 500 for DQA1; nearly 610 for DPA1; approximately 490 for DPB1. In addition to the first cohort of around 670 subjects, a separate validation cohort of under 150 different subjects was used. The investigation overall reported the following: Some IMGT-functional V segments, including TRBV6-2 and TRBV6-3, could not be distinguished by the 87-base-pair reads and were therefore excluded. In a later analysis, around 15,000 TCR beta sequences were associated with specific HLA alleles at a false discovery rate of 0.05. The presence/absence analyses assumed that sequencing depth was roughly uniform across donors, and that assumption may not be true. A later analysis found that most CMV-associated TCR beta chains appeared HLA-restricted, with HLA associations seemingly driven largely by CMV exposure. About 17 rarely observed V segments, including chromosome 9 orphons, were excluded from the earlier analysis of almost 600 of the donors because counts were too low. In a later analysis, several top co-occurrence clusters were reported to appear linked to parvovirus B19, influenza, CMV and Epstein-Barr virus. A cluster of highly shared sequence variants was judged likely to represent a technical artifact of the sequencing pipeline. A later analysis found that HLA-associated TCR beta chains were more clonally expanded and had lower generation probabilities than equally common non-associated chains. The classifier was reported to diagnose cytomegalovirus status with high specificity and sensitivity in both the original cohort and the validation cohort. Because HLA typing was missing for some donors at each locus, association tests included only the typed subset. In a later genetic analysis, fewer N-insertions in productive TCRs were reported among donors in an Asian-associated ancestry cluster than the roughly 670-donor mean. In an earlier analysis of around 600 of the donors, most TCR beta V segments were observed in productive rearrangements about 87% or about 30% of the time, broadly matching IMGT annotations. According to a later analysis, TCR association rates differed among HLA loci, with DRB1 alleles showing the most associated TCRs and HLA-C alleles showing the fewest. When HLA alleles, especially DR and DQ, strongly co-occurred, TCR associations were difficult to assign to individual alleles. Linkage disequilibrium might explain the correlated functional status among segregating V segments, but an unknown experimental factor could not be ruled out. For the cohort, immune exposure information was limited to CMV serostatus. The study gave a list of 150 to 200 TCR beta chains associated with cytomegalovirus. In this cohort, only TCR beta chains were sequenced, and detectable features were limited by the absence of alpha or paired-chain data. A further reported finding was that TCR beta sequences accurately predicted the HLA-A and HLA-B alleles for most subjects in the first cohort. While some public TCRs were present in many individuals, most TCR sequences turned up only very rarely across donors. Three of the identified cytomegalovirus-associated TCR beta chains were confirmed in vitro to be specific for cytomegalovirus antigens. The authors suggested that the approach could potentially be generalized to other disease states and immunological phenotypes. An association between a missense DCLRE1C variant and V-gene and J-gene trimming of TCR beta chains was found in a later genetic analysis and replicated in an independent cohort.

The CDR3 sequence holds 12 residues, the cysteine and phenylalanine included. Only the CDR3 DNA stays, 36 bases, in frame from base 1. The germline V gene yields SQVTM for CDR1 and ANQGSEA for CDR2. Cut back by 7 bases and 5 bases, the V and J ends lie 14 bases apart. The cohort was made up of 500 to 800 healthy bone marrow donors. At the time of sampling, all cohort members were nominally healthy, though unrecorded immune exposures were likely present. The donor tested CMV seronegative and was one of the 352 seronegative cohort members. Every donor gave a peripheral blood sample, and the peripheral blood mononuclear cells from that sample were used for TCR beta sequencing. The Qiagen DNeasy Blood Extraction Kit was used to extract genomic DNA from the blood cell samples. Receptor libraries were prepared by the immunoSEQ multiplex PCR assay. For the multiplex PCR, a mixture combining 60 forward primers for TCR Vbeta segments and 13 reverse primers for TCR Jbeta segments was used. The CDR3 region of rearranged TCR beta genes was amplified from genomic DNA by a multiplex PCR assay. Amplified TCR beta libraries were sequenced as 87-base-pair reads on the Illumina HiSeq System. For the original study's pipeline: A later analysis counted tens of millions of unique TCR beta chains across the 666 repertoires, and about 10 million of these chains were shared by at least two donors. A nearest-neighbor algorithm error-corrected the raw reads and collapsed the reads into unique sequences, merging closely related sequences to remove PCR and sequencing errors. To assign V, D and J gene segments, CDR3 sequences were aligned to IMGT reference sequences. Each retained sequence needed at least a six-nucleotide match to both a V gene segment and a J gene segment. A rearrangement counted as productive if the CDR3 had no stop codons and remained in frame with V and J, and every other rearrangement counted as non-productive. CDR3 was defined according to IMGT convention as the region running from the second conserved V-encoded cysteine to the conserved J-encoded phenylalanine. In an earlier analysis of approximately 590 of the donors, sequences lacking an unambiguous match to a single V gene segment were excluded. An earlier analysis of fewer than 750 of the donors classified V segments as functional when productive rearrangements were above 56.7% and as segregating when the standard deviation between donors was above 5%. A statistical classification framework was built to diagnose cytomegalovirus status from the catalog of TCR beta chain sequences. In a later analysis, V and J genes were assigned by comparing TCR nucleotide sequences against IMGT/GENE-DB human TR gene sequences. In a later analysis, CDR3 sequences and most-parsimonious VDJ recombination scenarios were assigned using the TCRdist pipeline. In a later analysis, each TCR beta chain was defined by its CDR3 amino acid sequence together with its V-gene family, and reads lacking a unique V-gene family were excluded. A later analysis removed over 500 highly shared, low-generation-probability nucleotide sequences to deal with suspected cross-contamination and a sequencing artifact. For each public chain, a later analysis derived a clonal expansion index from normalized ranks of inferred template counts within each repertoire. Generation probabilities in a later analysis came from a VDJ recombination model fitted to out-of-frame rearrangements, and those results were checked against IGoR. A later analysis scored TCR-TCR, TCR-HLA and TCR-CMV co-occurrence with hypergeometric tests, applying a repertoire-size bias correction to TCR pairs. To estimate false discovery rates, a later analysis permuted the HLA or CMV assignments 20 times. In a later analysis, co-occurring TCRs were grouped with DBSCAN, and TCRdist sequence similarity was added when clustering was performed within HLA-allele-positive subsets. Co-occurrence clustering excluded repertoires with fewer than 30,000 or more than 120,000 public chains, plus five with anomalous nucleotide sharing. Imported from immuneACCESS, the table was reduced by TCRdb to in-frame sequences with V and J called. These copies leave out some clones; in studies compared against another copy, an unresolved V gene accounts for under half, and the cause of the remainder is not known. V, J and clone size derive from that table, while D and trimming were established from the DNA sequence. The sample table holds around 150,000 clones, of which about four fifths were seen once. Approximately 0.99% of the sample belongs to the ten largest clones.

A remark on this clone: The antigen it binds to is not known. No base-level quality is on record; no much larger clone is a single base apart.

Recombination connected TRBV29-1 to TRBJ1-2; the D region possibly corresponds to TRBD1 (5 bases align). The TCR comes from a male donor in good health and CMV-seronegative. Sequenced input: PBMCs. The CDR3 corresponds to CSAGAGVYGYTF. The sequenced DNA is TGCAGCGCTGGTGCGGGGGTTTATGGCTACACCTTC.